This T cell receptor beta chain was sequenced in a study of immune evolution from preneoplasia to lung adenocarcinoma. Assay: immunoSEQ multiplex PCR; the TCRdb copy retains only in-frame clones and omits some. The sample yields 2,000 to 2,500 clones, more than 70% seen once. The CDR3 contains 11 residues. V was pared by 4 bases and J by 15 bases, with 13 bases between. Germline V gene lookup returns CDR1 MDHEN and CDR2 SYDVKM. Between the mid-2010s and the late 2010s, patients underwent resection in Japan or China. Material: FFPE minimally invasive lung adenocarcinoma tissue. The chain links TRBV28 to TRBJ1-5; D is unresolved. This TCR came from a person aged 55-80 years with lung adenocarcinoma. This CDR3 reads CASSSLGRMHF. CDR3 coding DNA: TGTGCCAGCAGTTCATTAGGTAGAATGCATTTT.